This is a list of T cell receptor beta chains from one sample in a study of long-term antiretroviral therapy in people with HIV. This table comes from immunoSEQ multiplex PCR, and its TCRdb copy is limited to in-frame clones, with some not included. The table lists some 30,000 clones, 87% of them singletons. The input for sequencing was unsorted PBMCs, taken 1.1 years after starting antiretroviral therapy. Receptors were obtained from a man between 18 and 35 years old with HIV. Both conserved end residues are part of each CDR3. A D gene is named only where the DNA matches it firmly. Size is omitted from some rows. Given values are once, few, many or a class for expanded clones.

>TRBD1|TRBJ2-7|NA|TRBV6-5
TGTGCCAGCAGTGCCCCGGGACAGGGGGCGTACGAGCAGTACTTC
CASSAPGQGAYEQYF
>TRBD1|TRBJ2-3|once|TRBV5-1
TGCGCCAGCAGCTCGAGCAACAGGGGGACCACAGATACGCAGTATTTT
CASSSSNRGTTDTQYF
>NA|TRBJ2-3|NA|TRBV27
TGTGCCAGCAGTTTACGAGCGGGACACACAGATACGCAGTATTTT
CASSLRAGHTDTQYF
>TRBD1|TRBJ1-5|NA|TRBV5-8
TGTGCCAGCAGAGGAGGGGGCCTGAGCAATCAGCCCCAGCATTTT
CASRGGGLSNQPQHF
>TRBD2|TRBJ2-7|once|TRBV4-1
TGCGCCAGCAGCCAAGCGTTGGGGGGGAGGACCTACGAGCAGTACTTC
CASSQALGGRTYEQYF
>NA|TRBJ1-5|NA|TRBV2
TGTGCCAGCAGTGGGGCAGGGGCTTCTAGTCAGCCCCAGCATTTT
CASSGAGASSQPQHF
>NA|TRBJ2-7|NA|TRBV11-2
TGTGCCAGCAGCCCCATGGCCGGTTTCTCCTACGAGCAGTACTTC
CASSPMAGFSYEQYF
>NA|TRBJ1-5|few|TRBV4-1
TGCGCCAGCAGCCCACAGGGTAGTCCGGGGCAGCCCCAGCATTTT
CASSPQGSPGQPQHF
>NA|TRBJ2-5|NA|TRBV14
TGTGCCAGCAGCCAAGCCGACAGGAAAGAGACCCAGTACTTC
CASSQADRKETQYF
>TRBD1|TRBJ2-7|once|TRBV7-2
TGTGCCAGCAGCTTCGGGTTGGGACAGGGACTCCACGAGCAGTACTTC
CASSFGLGQGLHEQYF
>NA|TRBJ2-7|NA|TRBV21-1
TGTGCCAGCAGCAAAGCGCATGGTACGCAAGGGGAGCAGTACTTC
CASSKAHGTQGEQYF
>NA|TRBJ2-7|NA|TRBV27
TGTGCCAGCAGTCCGATAGGGACTGCCCCTTCCTACGAGCAGTACTTC
CASSPIGTAPSYEQYF
>TRBD1|TRBJ2-2|NA|TRBV7-3
TGTGCCAGCAGGGACAGGGTGGCCGGGATCGCCGGGGAGCTGTTTTTT
CASRDRVAGIAGELFF
>NA|TRBJ2-1|medium-sized|TRBV19
TGTGCCAGTAGTTGGGCCTCCGGAGATGAGCAGTTCTTC
CASSWASGDEQFF
>TRBD2|TRBJ2-1|NA|TRBV18
TGTGCCAGCTCACCACCGACCGGGAGGGCCCTCAATGAGCAGTTCTTC
CASSPPTGRALNEQFF
>NA|TRBJ1-4|NA|TRBV30
TGTGCCTGGAGTCCTGGAAGCAGGAATAATGAAAAACTGTTTTTT
CAWSPGSRNNEKLFF
>NA|TRBJ1-2|few|TRBV11-1
TGTGCCAGCAGCTTATCCACAGGGAGTCAAGGCTATGGCTACACCTTC
CASSLSTGSQGYGYTF
>NA|TRBJ1-1|NA|TRBV7-2
TGTGCCAGCAGCCTATACCAGACAGGTGTATGGACTGAAGCTTTCTTT
CASSLYQTGVWTEAFF
>NA|TRBJ1-1|NA|TRBV12-5
TGTGCTAGTGGTTCTGGACAAACCATGAACACTGAAGCTTTCTTT
CASGSGQTMNTEAFF
>NA|TRBJ1-4|NA|TRBV7-2
TGTGCCAGCACCCCGGGGCGCGCCCGGGATGAAAAACTGTTTTTT
CASTPGRARDEKLFF
>TRBD2|TRBJ2-2|NA|TRBV5-1
TGCGCCAGCAGCTTGTCAGCGGGGGGGCTTTCCGGGGAGCTGTTTTTT
CASSLSAGGLSGELFF
>NA|TRBJ2-5|NA|TRBV10-2
TGCGCCAGCAGTGAGACTAGCCGTTCGGAGACCCAGTACTTC
CASSETSRSETQYF
>TRBD1|TRBJ1-5|NA|TRBV27
TGTGCCAGCAGAGGACAGGGGGGCGGGCAGCCCCAGCATTTT
CASRGQGGGQPQHF
>TRBD2|TRBJ2-2|NA|TRBV6-5
TGTGCCAGCAGTTACTCGACTAGCGGGGGTGGGGGGGAGCTGTTTTTT
CASSYSTSGGGGELFF
>NA|TRBJ2-3|NA|TRBV6-4
TGTGCCAGCAGTGACTCCGCCTACACAGATACGCAGTATTTT
CASSDSAYTDTQYF
>NA|TRBJ1-5|NA|TRBV27
TGTGCCAGCAGTCCGAGCCTCAGGGGCAATCAGCCCCAGCATTTT
CASSPSLRGNQPQHF
>NA|TRBJ1-1|once|TRBV6-6
TGTGCCAGCAGAGCACACCTGAACACTGAAGCTTTCTTT
CASRAHLNTEAFF
>NA|TRBJ2-3|NA|TRBV4-2
TGTGCCAGCAGCCAACTAGCAGACCACACAGATACGCAGTATTTT
CASSQLADHTDTQYF
>NA|TRBJ1-2|NA|TRBV5-4
TGTGCCAGCAGCCCTTTTGGGGGACTCGGCTACACCTTC
CASSPFGGLGYTF
>NA|TRBJ2-7|NA|TRBV7-3
TGTGCCAGCAGCTTGAGCGGAACCTACGAGCAGTACTTC
CASSLSGTYEQYF
>NA|TRBJ1-2|NA|TRBV15
TGTGCCACCAGCAGGGGGGTCCCGGGTGGCTACACCTTC
CATSRGVPGGYTF
>NA|TRBJ1-1|NA|TRBV4-1
TGCGCCAGCAGCCGGCAATTACCCGGGAACACTGAAGCTTTCTTT
CASSRQLPGNTEAFF
>TRBD2|TRBJ2-3|NA|TRBV9
TGTGCCAGCAGGTCTAGCGGGACCACAGATACGCAGTATTTT
CASRSSGTTDTQYF
>NA|TRBJ2-2|NA|TRBV5-1
TGCGCCAGCAGCCCCGTACAGGGGAACACCGGGGAGCTGTTTTTT
CASSPVQGNTGELFF
>TRBD2|TRBJ2-5|NA|TRBV6-6
TGTGCCAGCAGCCTAGGGGGACTAGCGGGACAAGAGACCCAGTACTTC
CASSLGGLAGQETQYF
>NA|TRBJ2-7|NA|TRBV5-1
TGCGCCAGCAGCTTGGGCGGTGCGACCTACGAGCAGTACTTC
CASSLGGATYEQYF
>TRBD2|TRBJ2-3|once|TRBV11-1
TGTGCCAGCAGCTTATCAAGCGGGGTCACAGATACGCAGTATTTT
CASSLSSGVTDTQYF
>NA|TRBJ2-3|NA|TRBV4-1
TGCGCCAGCAGCCCGTCCGGGGACGGTCACACAGATACGCAGTATTTT
CASSPSGDGHTDTQYF
>TRBD2|TRBJ2-1|NA|TRBV4-2
TGTGCCAGCAGACAGGAGGCGGGGGGGCCCCACAATGAGCAGTTCTTC
CASRQEAGGPHNEQFF
>NA|TRBJ2-5|NA|TRBV7-9
TGTGCCAGCGGTTACGGGGAGTTTTTAGAGACCCAGTACTTC
CASGYGEFLETQYF
>NA|TRBJ1-2|NA|TRBV7-2
TGTGCCAGCAGCTTAGGCCCGGGGGGCGCGGTTGGCTACACCTTC
CASSLGPGGAVGYTF
>NA|TRBJ2-3|NA|TRBV6-1
TGTGCCAGCAGTGGGGGGGGGCTCCCAGATACGCAGTATTTT
CASSGGGLPDTQYF
>TRBD2|TRBJ2-7|NA|TRBV5-6
TGTGCCAGCAGCACGGGACTAGCGGGACAACTCTACGAGCAGTACTTC
CASSTGLAGQLYEQYF
>NA|TRBJ2-1|NA|TRBV29-1
TGCAGCGCTAGACTCGTATCCTACAATGAGCAGTTCTTC
CSARLVSYNEQFF
>TRBD2|TRBJ2-3|NA|TRBV7-8
TGTGCCAGCAGCTTACGGGCGGGGGGCCCCACAGATACGCAGTATTTT
CASSLRAGGPTDTQYF
>TRBD1|TRBJ2-1|NA|TRBV10-3
TGTGCCATCAGTCGACAGGGTTTCTCCTACAATGAGCAGTTCTTC
CAISRQGFSYNEQFF
>TRBD1|TRBJ1-2|NA|TRBV6-5
TGTGCCAGCAGTTACACGCCTACAGGGGTCTATGGCTACACCTTC
CASSYTPTGVYGYTF
>NA|TRBJ2-1|NA|TRBV5-4
TGTGCCAGCAGCTTCCCGCTGAGTGAGCAGTTCTTC
CASSFPLSEQFF
>TRBD1|TRBJ1-1|NA|TRBV9
TGTGCCAGCAGCGTCGCTATTGAGACAGGGAGGGACACTGAAGCTTTCTTT
CASSVAIETGRDTEAFF
>NA|TRBJ1-5|NA|TRBV5-6
TGTGCCAGCAGCTCTCGCAGAGGGACCAACAATCAGCCCCAGCATTTT
CASSSRRGTNNQPQHF
>NA|TRBJ2-3|NA|TRBV21-1
TGTGCCAGCAGCAAAAGGAAGGGGAATAACAGGGATCTTACGCAGTATTTT
CASSKRKGNNRDLTQYF
>TRBD1|TRBJ1-2|few|TRBV7-9
TGTGCCAGCAGCCCCACAGGGGATGGCTACACCTTC
CASSPTGDGYTF
>NA|TRBJ2-2|NA|TRBV7-9
TGTGCCAGCAGGACGGGGGCCTCGAACACCGGGGAGCTGTTTTTT
CASRTGASNTGELFF
>TRBD1|TRBJ1-2|NA|TRBV5-1
TGCGCCAGCAGCCCGGCTGGACAGGACTATGGCTACACCTTC
CASSPAGQDYGYTF
>NA|TRBJ1-4|NA|TRBV18
TGTGCCAGCTCACCACGGGTCGGCGTGACTAATGAAAAACTGTTTTTT
CASSPRVGVTNEKLFF
>NA|TRBJ1-3|NA|TRBV6-1
TGTGCCAGCAGTGATATAGGATTTGGAAACACCATATATTTT
CASSDIGFGNTIYF
>TRBD2|TRBJ2-7|NA|TRBV7-6
TGTGCCAGCAGCGACGGGAGGGCCCCAGACGAGCAGTACTTC
CASSDGRAPDEQYF
>NA|TRBJ2-6|NA|TRBV5-1
TGCGCCAGCAGTGTGGACGGGCACTCACCTGGGGCCAACGTCCTGACTTTC
CASSVDGHSPGANVLTF
>TRBD1|TRBJ2-2|few|TRBV7-8
TGTGCCAGCAGCTTAACCGGGACAGGGTTGAGCGGGGAGCTGTTTTTT
CASSLTGTGLSGELFF